This T cell receptor (beta chain) originates from a study of T cells after yellow fever vaccination. Regarding this clonotype: Its antigen remains unidentified.

Germline values: CDR1 DFQATT, CDR2 SNEGSKA (reference sequence). The CDR3 is 12 amino acids. Study conclusions and caveats: Clonotypes appearing in both CD4 and CD8 compartments existed, and their share was small. Detected again after the booster were most primary-vaccination clones, at 95% to 97% CD4 and 88% CD8.

Production of TCR cDNA was by 5'RACE template switching, which also added a universal primer site and UMIs. TCRdb reprocessed the 5' RACE reads with MiXCR, giving one entry per CDR3 protein. The data hold approximately 610,000 distinct CDR3 sequences, with around a sixth observed a single time. This chain links TRBV20-1 with TRBJ2-7; 7 positions match TRBD2. The TCR sequence derives from a man aged 18 to 35 who received the YFV17D yellow fever vaccine. Sequencing used PBMCs, obtained 5 days after the first yellow fever vaccination. CDR3 DNA sequence: TGCAGCCCCTCGGGGGGCTCCTACGAGCAGTACGTC. This translates into CSPSGGSYEQYV.